The 24 T cell receptor beta chains below all came from one sample that was sequenced in a study of T cell responses to AZD1222 COVID-19 vaccine. Data came from immunoSEQ multiplex PCR; TCRdb stores just in-frame clones and leaves some out. Here the sample spans some 120,000 clones, just over 90% being singletons. This specimen was peripheral blood, taken on day 0 of AZD1222 vaccination. These receptors all come from an adult in good health.

This chain links TRBV6-5 with TRBJ2-7, with 9 nucleotides matching TRBD1. Germline assignment: CDR1 MNHEY and CDR2 SVGAGI. With 4 bases clipped from V and 4 bases from J, the junction kept 8 bases outside the gene matches. The CDR3 has 15 residues. DNA of the CDR3: TGTGCCAGCAGTTTTACAGGGGGCAAATGGTACGAGCAGTACTTC. This codes for CASSFTGGKWYEQYF.

V usage is TRBV12-5 and J usage is TRBJ2-3; a possible D gene is TRBD1 (5 bases). V lost 6 bases, J lost 4 bases, and 14 bases lay in between. The germline V gene has CDR1 LGHNT and CDR2 FRNRAP. CDR3 length equals 14 residues. CDR3 loop: CASGPQVLPDTQYF. The CDR3 DNA follows: TGTGCTAGTGGACCACAGGTTCTCCCAGATACGCAGTATTTT.

The gene calls are TRBV7-8 and TRBJ1-2; TRBD1 is a possible D gene (5 bases). This CDR3 has 16 residues. CDR1 and CDR2 from the germline V gene are SGHVS and FQNEAQ. V dropped 7 bases and J dropped 5 bases, with 23 bases sitting between them. CDR3 protein: CASTPPGGGNGYGYTF. The CDR3 nucleotides are TGTGCCAGCACCCCCCCCGGCGGGGGGAACGGGTATGGCTACACCTTC. Combining the CDR3 with reference TRBV7-8 and TRBJ1-2 gives the whole variable domain GAGVSQSPRYKVAKRGQDVALRCDPISGHVSLFWYQQALGQGPEFLTYFQNEAQLDKSGLPSDRFFAERPEGSVSTLKIQRTQQEDSAVYLCASTPPGGGNGYGYTFGSGTRLTVV.

This rearrangement joins TRBV5-1 to TRBJ2-3; D is ambiguous. V gave up 5 bases and J gave up 1 base, with 14 bases separating them. Germline V gene sequence: CDR1 SGHRS, CDR2 YFSETQ. The CDR3 spans 15 residues. CDR3 sequence reads: CASRSALTRTDTQYF. CDR3 coding DNA: TGCGCCAGCAGATCAGCGCTTACCCGCACAGATACGCAGTATTTT.

The J gene is TRBJ2-5, the V gene TRBV18; 7 bases agree with TRBD1. The V segment lost 3 bases and the J segment 3 bases; nucleotides outside the gene matches: 1. The CDR3 contains 13 residues. The V gene's germline CDR1 is KGHSH and CDR2 LQKENI. The CDR3 here is CASSPGQKETQYF. The DNA for the CDR3 is TGTGCCAGCTCACCGGGACAGAAAGAGACCCAGTACTTC. The complete variable domain, with remaining parts taken from reference TRBV18 and TRBJ2-5, reads NAGVMQNPRHLVRRRGQEARLRCSPMKGHSHVYWYRQLPEEGLKFMVYLQKENIIDESGMPKERFSAEFPKEGPSILRIQQVVRGDSAAYFCASSPGQKETQYFGPGTRLLVL.

The chain links TRBV27 to TRBJ2-7; the match to TRBD2 covers 7 bases. Germline CDR1 MNHEY, CDR2 SMNVEV (reference sequence). V shed 6 bases, J shed 4 bases, and the junction held 6 bases outside the gene matches. This CDR3 is 13 amino acids long. The CDR3 loop reads CASSQAGLYEQYF. The CDR3 DNA reads as TGTGCCAGCAGCCAAGCGGGGCTTTACGAGCAGTACTTC.

The V and J genes are TRBV5-4 and TRBJ2-1; TRBD2 aligns across 13 bases. J lost 5 bases, V lost 3 bases, and 8 bases had no gene match. CDR3 length: 17 residues. Looked up from germline, CDR1 is SGHNT and CDR2 is YYREEE (reference sequence). The CDR3 loop reads CASSSRGTSGANNEQFF. The CDR3 DNA is TGTGCCAGCAGCTCACGGGGGACTAGCGGGGCAAACAATGAGCAGTTCTTC.

This chain uses TRBV6-4 with TRBJ2-3; 9 positions match TRBD2. Germline CDR1 is MRHNA and CDR2 is SNTAGT. Losses at the gene ends were 0 bases for V and 6 bases for J; bases not matched to a gene: 7. The CDR3 consists of 16 residues. CDR3 nucleotides: TGTGCCAGCAGTGACTCCGCGGGGGGGCCAGGGGATACGCAGTATTTT. Translated: CASSDSAGGPGDTQYF.

This chain connects TRBV9 to TRBJ1-2; maybe TRBD1 (6 bases). The CDR3 totals 14 residues. CDR1 and CDR2 from the germline V gene are SGDLS and YYNGEE. Trimming pared 4 bases from V and 4 bases from J, leaving 14 bases between. The CDR3, as DNA: TGTGCCAGCAGCCTAGGGGGGGGCAGCTATGGCTACACCTTC. Protein: CASSLGGGSYGYTF. The whole variable domain, remainder taken from reference TRBV9 and TRBJ1-2, is DSGVTQTPKHLITATGQRVTLRCSPRSGDLSVYWYQQSLDQGLQFLIQYYNGEERAKGNILERFSAQQFPDLHSELNLSSLELGDSALYFCASSLGGGSYGYTFGSGTRLTVV.

This chain joins TRBV5-4 and TRBJ1-2; D is unclear. Germline values: CDR1 SGHNT, CDR2 YYREEE (reference sequence). The CDR3 contains 13 residues. The ends were cut back, 3 bases at V and 3 bases at J, with 9 bases in the middle. The CDR3 DNA follows: TGTGCCAGCAGCTCGGACGGGTACTATGGCTACACCTTC. Protein product: CASSSDGYYGYTF.

The J gene is TRBJ2-7, the V gene TRBV9, with unresolved D. Trimming stripped 1 base from V and 1 base from J, with 9 bases between. Germline CDR1 reads SGDLS; CDR2 reads YYNGEE. The CDR3 sequence is 14 residues long. The CDR3 spells CASSVFEQSYEQYF. CDR3 DNA: TGTGCCAGCAGCGTATTTGAGCAATCCTACGAGCAGTACTTC.

The CDR3 bases are TGTGCCAGCAGCTTATATGATGAGTATGGCTACACCTTC. This encodes CASSLYDEYGYTF. The rearrangement uses TRBV7-9 and TRBJ1-2; D is ambiguous. With 2 bases removed from V and 5 bases from J, the gap between germline ends came to 9 bases. CDR3 length: 13 residues. Germline V gene lookup returns CDR1 SEHNR and CDR2 FQNEAQ (reference sequence).

For the CDR3, the DNA is TGTGCCAGCAGCCTGACAGGGAATAGCAATCAGCCCCAGCATTTT. Protein product: CASSLTGNSNQPQHF. This sequence joins TRBV7-8 and TRBJ1-5; TRBD1 matches 7 bases. Germline values: CDR1 SGHVS, CDR2 FQNEAQ. Germline trimming cut 5 bases from V and 0 bases from J; bases unmatched to any gene: 4. The CDR3 contains 15 residues.

This chain connects TRBV6-5 to TRBJ2-3; 11 bases are shared with TRBD2. V was clipped by 8 bases and J by 1 base; unmatched bases: 2. This CDR3 has 14 amino acids. Germline CDR1 and CDR2: MNHEY and SVGAGI. The CDR3 region has the DNA TGTGCCAGCCTAGCGGGGGGACGCACAGATACGCAGTATTTT. Protein sequence: CASLAGGRTDTQYF.

This clone occurred once. The V gene is TRBV2, the J gene TRBJ2-7, with D possibly being TRBD2 (5 bases). The CDR3 is made up of 14 amino acids. CDR1 SNHLY and CDR2 FYNNEI come from the germline V gene. Trimming took off 2 bases at V and 6 bases at J, with 14 bases between the two ends. For the CDR3, the DNA is TGTGCCAGCAGTGAAATGGCCTTAGGAGGCGAGCAGTACTTC. Translation: CASSEMALGGEQYF. Full variable domain (missing parts from reference TRBV2 and TRBJ2-7): EPEVTQTPSHQVTQMGQEVILRCVPISNHLYFYWYRQILGQKVEFLVSFYNNEISEKSEIFDDQFSVERPDGSNFTLKIRSTKLEDSAMYFCASSEMALGGEQYFGPGTRLTVT.

The chain employs TRBV19 and TRBJ1-5; D gene uncertain. Trimming left V 2 bases short and J 2 bases short, with 4 bases between. CDR1 and CDR2 (germline): LNHDA, SQIVND (reference sequence). The CDR3 contains 13 residues. The CDR3, as DNA: TGTGCCAGTAGTATATCTGGCAATCAGCCCCAGCATTTT. Translating gives CASSISGNQPQHF.

The gene calls are TRBV4-1 and TRBJ1-3; 10 bases align to TRBD1. The CDR3 sequence is 18 residues long. Trimming removed 4 bases from V and 0 bases from J; junction bases left unmatched: 9. CDR1 and CDR2 from the germline V gene are MGHRA and YSYEKL. The CDR3 loop is CASSLTTGTGDSGNTIYF. CDR3 coding DNA: TGCGCCAGCAGCCTGACGACCGGGACAGGGGACTCTGGAAACACCATATATTTT.

This clone is a singleton in its sample. The chain couples TRBV9 to TRBJ1-6, with D perhaps TRBD1 (5 bases). Trimming shortened V by 0 bases and J by 10 bases, and 14 bases separated the two germline ends. Germline V gives CDR1 SGDLS, CDR2 YYNGEE. The CDR3 covers 15 residues. The DNA of the CDR3 is TGTGCCAGCAGCGTAGGCCCGGGAGGGACCTCACCCCTCCACTTT. Its translation: CASSVGPGGTSPLHF.

The V gene is TRBV7-8, the J gene TRBJ2-7; 7 bases agree with TRBD1. The CDR3 is made up of 17 amino acids. Per germline, CDR1 SGHVS and CDR2 FQNEAQ. Unmatched junction bases numbered 17, after V lost 7 bases and J lost 2 bases. In nucleotides, the CDR3 is TGTGCCAGCAACCACGGGCGCAGACAGGGCTTGGCCTACGAGCAGTACTTC. Its protein product is CASNHGRRQGLAYEQYF.

Ten or more counts support this clone. A junction boundary mismatches the germline segment, possibly from a read error. The V call is TRBV7-6, the J call TRBJ1-6, with D unclear. The length of the CDR3 is 16 residues. Germline-derived CDR1 and CDR2 are SGHVS and FNYEAQ. The CDR3 nucleotides read TGTGCCAGCAGCGTAGCGGTGGGCTCCTATAATTCACCCCTCCACTTT. As protein: CASSVAVGSYNSPLHF. The full variable domain, in which reference TRBV7-6 and TRBJ1-6 provide the parts outside the CDR3, is GAGVSQSPRYKVTKRGQDVALRCDPISGHVSLYWYRQALGQGPEFLTYFNYEAQQDKSGLPNDRFSAERPEGSISTLTIQRTEQRDSAMYRCASSVAVGSYNSPLHFGNGTRLTVT.

The rearrangement uses TRBV5-1 and TRBJ1-1; TRBD1 might be the D (6 bases). V was trimmed by 1 base and J by 1 base, leaving 11 bases between them. CDR1 and CDR2 from the germline V gene are SGHRS and YFSETQ. CDR3 length equals 15 residues. The CDR3 DNA follows: TGCGCCAGCAGCTTGACAGGGCATGCGAACACTGAAGCTTTCTTT. As protein: CASSLTGHANTEAFF.

The count of this clone is one. V is TRBV7-2 and J is TRBJ2-7; D is undetermined. The germline V and J ends were trimmed by 3 bases and 2 bases, with 5 bases remaining between them. The germline V gene encodes CDR1 SGHTA and CDR2 FQGNSA. CDR3 length equals 12 residues. CDR3 sequence reads: CASSLLTYEQYF. CDR3 coding DNA: TGTGCCAGCAGCTTGCTGACCTACGAGCAGTACTTC.

The chain uses TRBV9 and TRBJ1-5; D might be TRBD1 (6 bases). In germline, CDR1 is SGDLS, CDR2 YYNGEE. Trimming shortened V by 1 base and J by 6 bases, and 14 bases separated the two germline ends. This CDR3 contains 15 residues. For the CDR3, the DNA is TGTGCCAGCAGCGTAACGGGGGGCTCGGGTCAGCCCCAGCATTTT. Translated: CASSVTGGSGQPQHF.

The rearrangement links TRBV19 to TRBJ1-5, with a possible D match to TRBD1 (5 bases). CDR1 is LNHDA, CDR2 SQIVND, per germline (reference sequence). This CDR3 has 15 residues. Trimming removed 3 bases from V and 0 bases from J, with 9 bases in between. This chain's CDR3 is CASSIGGYSNQPQHF. Here the CDR3 DNA reads TGTGCCAGTAGTATCGGGGGTTATAGCAATCAGCCCCAGCATTTT.